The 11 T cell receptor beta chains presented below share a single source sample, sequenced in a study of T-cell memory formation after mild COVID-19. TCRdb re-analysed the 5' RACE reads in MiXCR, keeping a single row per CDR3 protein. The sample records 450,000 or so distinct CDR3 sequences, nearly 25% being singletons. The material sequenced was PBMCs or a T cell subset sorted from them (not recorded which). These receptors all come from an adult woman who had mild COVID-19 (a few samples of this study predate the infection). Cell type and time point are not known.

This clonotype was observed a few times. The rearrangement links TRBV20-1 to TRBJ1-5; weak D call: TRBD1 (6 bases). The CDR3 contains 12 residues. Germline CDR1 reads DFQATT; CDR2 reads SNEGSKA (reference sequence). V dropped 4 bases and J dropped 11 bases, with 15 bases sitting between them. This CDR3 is CSATDSYRTQHF. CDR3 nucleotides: TGCAGTGCTACGGACAGCTATCGGACCCAGCATTTT.

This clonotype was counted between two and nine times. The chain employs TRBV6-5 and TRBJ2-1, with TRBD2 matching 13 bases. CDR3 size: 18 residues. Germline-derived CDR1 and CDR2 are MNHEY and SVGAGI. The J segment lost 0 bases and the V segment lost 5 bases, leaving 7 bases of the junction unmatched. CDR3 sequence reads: CASSRLAGGLLSYNEQFF. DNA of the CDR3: TGTGCCAGCAGTCGACTAGCGGGGGGACTACTCTCCTACAATGAGCAGTTCTTC.

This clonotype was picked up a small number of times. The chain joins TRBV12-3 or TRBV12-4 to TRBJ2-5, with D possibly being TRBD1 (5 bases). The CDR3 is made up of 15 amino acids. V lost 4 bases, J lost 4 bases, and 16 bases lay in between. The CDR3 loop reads CASSSGHPLGETQYF. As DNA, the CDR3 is TGTGCCAGCAGTTCCGGACATCCTCTGGGAGAGACCCAGTACTTC.

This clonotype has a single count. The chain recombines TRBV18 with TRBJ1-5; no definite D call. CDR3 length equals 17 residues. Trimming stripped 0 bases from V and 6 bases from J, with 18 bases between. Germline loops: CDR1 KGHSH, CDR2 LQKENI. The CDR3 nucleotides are TGTGCCAGCTCACCACCCCGGGGTAGTGCGGAAAGTCAGCCCCAGCATTTT. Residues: CASSPPRGSAESQPQHF.

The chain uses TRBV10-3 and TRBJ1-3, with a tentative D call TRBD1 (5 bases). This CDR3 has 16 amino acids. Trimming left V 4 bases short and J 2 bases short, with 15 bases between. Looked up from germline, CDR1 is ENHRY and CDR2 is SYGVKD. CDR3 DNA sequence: TGTGCCATCAGTGGGACCTTTAAAGGGGCTGGAAACACCATATATTTT. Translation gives CAISGTFKGAGNTIYF.

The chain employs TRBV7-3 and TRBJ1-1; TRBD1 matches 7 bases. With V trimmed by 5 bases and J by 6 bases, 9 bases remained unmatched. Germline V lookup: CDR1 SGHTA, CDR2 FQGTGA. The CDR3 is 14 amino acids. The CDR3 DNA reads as TGTGCCAGCAGCACGAAACCCGGGACAGCTGAAGCTTTCTTT. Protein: CASSTKPGTAEAFF.

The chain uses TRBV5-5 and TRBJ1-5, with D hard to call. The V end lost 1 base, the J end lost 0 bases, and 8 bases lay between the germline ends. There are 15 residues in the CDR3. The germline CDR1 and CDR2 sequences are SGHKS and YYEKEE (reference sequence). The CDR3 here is CASSLSRNSNQPQHF. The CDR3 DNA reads TGTGCCAGCAGCTTGTCCAGGAATAGCAATCAGCCCCAGCATTTT.

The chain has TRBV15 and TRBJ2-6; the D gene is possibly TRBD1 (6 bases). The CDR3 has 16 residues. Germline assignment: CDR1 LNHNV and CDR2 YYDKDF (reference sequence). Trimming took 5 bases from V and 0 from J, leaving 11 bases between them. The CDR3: CATSRTGSSGANVLTF. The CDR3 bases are TGTGCCACCAGCCGTACAGGGAGCTCTGGGGCCAACGTCCTGACTTTC.

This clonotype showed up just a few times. The CDR3 loop is CASSPGLAGVQETQYF. The CDR3 coding sequence is TGCGCCAGCAGTCCCGGACTAGCGGGAGTACAAGAGACCCAGTACTTC. V and J are TRBV5-1 and TRBJ2-5, with 13 bases identical to TRBD2. From germline, CDR1 is SGHRS and CDR2 YFSETQ. V was pared by 5 bases and J by 2 bases, with 6 bases of the junction left unmatched. The length of the CDR3 is 16 residues. The whole variable domain, filled in from reference TRBV5-1 and TRBJ2-5, reads KAGVTQTPRYLIKTRGQQVTLSCSPISGHRSVSWYQQTPGQGLQFLFEYFSETQRNKGNFPGRFSGRQFSNSRSEMNVSTLELGDSALYLCASSPGLAGVQETQYFGPGTRLLVL.

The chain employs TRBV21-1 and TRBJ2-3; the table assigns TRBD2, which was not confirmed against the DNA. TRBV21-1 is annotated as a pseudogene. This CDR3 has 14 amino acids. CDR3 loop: CASSAGRPTDTQYF. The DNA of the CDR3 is TGTGCCAGCAGCGCCGGGAGGCCCACTGATACGCAGTATTTT.

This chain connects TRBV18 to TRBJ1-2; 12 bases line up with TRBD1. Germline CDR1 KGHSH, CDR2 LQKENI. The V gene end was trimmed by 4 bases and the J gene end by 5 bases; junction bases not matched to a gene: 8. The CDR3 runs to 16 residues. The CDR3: CASSLTPGQGAYGYTF. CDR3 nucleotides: TGTGCCAGCTCACTCACCCCGGGACAGGGGGCATATGGCTACACCTTC.